Sequencing of this T cell receptor beta chain was carried out in a study of OX40 agonist ivuxolimab in advanced cancers. With respect to the entire study: The costimulatory receptor OX40 (CD134) was targeted by ivuxolimab, a fully human IgG2 agonistic monoclonal antibody. Intravenous ivuxolimab was administered to patients every 2 weeks at six dose levels: 0.01, 0.1, 0.3, 1.5, 3 and 10 mg/kg. Partial responses occurred in three dose-escalation patients: two with cutaneous melanoma and one with hepatocellular carcinoma. The paper reports the monotherapy dose-escalation portion (N of about 47 patients) of the phase I ivuxolimab trial. Prior anti-PD-1, anti-PD-L1 or anti-CTLA-4 therapy was permitted, and checkpoint inhibitors had been received by about two fifths of dose-escalation patients. In the dose-escalation cohort, over 65% of patients were male, and the mean age was approximately 60 years, with a range of 23 to 79. The point of sequencing TCRbeta in the periphery was to test whether ivuxolimab changed TCR sequence diversity and drove clonal T-cell expansion. Among the 50 to 55 dose-escalation patients, about 19 had hepatocellular carcinoma, roughly 15 melanoma, 9 renal cell carcinoma and 9 head and neck cancer.

Genomic DNA was isolated from the sorted cells so that the TCRbeta CDR3 region could be sequenced. The immunoSEQ Assay was used for sequencing of TCRbeta CDR3 regions. As stored in TCRdb, this immuneACCESS dataset retains in-frame rearrangements with V and J assigned. A fraction of the clones does not appear; measured against another copy, unresolved V genes explain less than half of the discrepancy, and the remainder lacks a known reason. In this sample the table shows almost 70,000 clones, roughly 85% of which occur a single time. The ten largest clones add up to around 8.2% of the sample. The trial excluded patients who had a history of autoimmune disease or who were on systemic immunosuppression. In every dose cohort, peripheral blood was drawn for TCR sequencing at baseline, cycle 4 day 1, and cycle 7 day 1. The samples were drawn from a first-in-human, open-label, multicenter phase I dose-escalation trial of ivuxolimab. Adults with locally advanced or metastatic head and neck squamous cell, hepatocellular, melanoma or renal cell carcinoma were enrolled in the trial. Before TCR sequencing, CD4+ T cells and CD8+ T cells were sorted from peripheral blood as separate populations.

Broader findings and caveats from the paper: The antigen specificity of the peripheral T cells that underwent clonal expansion was not determined. After ivuxolimab, CD8+ T cells had more expanded clones than CD4+ T cells on average. Low levels of normalized T-cell clonal expansion were also seen in some patients who did not respond. At doses of 0.1 to 3.0 mg/kg, clonal expansion of both CD4+ and CD8+ T cells in blood was seen between baseline and week 6. Partial responders in the 0.1-3.0 mg/kg groups had among the lowest normalized peripheral clonal expansion, especially among CD8+ T cells.

V is clipped by 1 base and J by 6 bases, and the sequence between their germline boundaries is 10 bases long. There are 13 amino acids in the CDR3, from cysteine to phenylalanine inclusive. The kept DNA is CDR3 alone, 39 bases in frame from the first base. CDR1 and CDR2, per the germline V gene (reference sequence), are LNHDA and SQIVND. Worth noting for this clone: The antigen this receptor binds is unknown. Per-base qualities were not stored, and no clone one base away is much larger.

The chain uses TRBV19 and TRBJ2-7; matching of 5 bases hints at TRBD1 as the D gene. Sequenced material: CD4+ or CD8+ T cells sorted from blood, taken in a trial of the OX40 agonist ivuxolimab. The sequence was collected from an adult with an advanced solid tumor such as melanoma, head and neck, liver or kidney cancer. The CDR3 in this case is CASSIAGALEQYF. DNA sequence: TGTGCCAGTAGTATAGCTGGGGCCCTCGAGCAGTACTTC.